This TCR beta chain was observed in a study of blood T cells in healthy people across ages (dated by TCRdb to about 2015). Notes on the research overall: In model experiments, template switching captured roughly one uniquely barcoded TCR beta cDNA molecule for every two T cells. To track age-related changes in TCR beta repertoire diversity, the study relied on deep sequencing normalized with unique cDNA molecular identifiers. The donors were split into four age groups: young (average around 17 years), middle-aged (roughly 42), aged (about 62) and long-lived (approximately 89). Donors of different ages were randomly distributed across sequencing lanes to avoid experimental bias. Two additional independent replicas of 1 million unique cDNA reads from the same blood draw were analyzed for two donors (one aged 18 to 29 and one aged 80 or older). What the research found in general, with its limitations: Observed TCR beta diversity per million T cells fell roughly linearly with age, and a significant reduction was already apparent by age roughly 40. Because donor CMV infection status was unknown, age-related changes in expanded clonotypes were potentially confounded. Compared with the aged group, the long-lived group had more naive CD4+ T cells, fewer expanded clones and increased TCR diversity, suggesting age selection. Observed TCR beta diversity correlated strongly with the percentage of naive T cells measured by flow cytometry. Estimates of total diversity based on one million sequenced T cells were considered lower bounds and underestimates. Conclusive comparison of naive and antigen-experienced compartments was prevented by the profiling of bulk unsorted PBMCs.

The roughly 39 donors, aged about 6 to 90 years, were systemically healthy Caucasian individuals from Russia. Around 9.9 milliliters of peripheral blood were collected from each donor into EDTA-treated Vacutainer tubes. Ficoll-Paque density-gradient centrifugation was used to isolate PBMCs, with at least 6.5 million obtained per sample. Trizol reagent was used to extract total RNA from the PBMCs, yielding at least 5 micrograms per sample. For every donor, flow cytometry on a PBMC aliquot measured the percentage of naive CD45RAhigh/CD27high T cells. Library preparation was by 5' RACE. TCRdb shows the sequencer as Illumina HiSeq 2500. A second PCR of about 6 to 11 cycles was performed with a sample-barcoded 5' primer and a J-beta primer mix. A unique molecular identifier was introduced onto each TCR beta cDNA molecule by a template-switch 5' adaptor carrying 12 random nucleotides. Each sample yielded at least 3 million CDR3-containing paired-end reads. All of the RNA was converted into first-strand cDNA using the Mint cDNA synthesis kit, with a TRBC-specific oligonucleotide serving as the primer. Following uracil-DNA glycosylase treatment, a first 18-cycle PCR with universal primers M1SS and BC2_uni_R was performed on all cDNA. Concerning the study's data processing: For normalization, 1 million high-quality reads, each with a distinct molecular identifier, were randomly selected from each sample. Instead of being binned into consensus sequences, reads with shared molecular identifiers were discarded. MiTCR, set to a Q25 quality threshold and the strictest error-elimination algorithm, was used for CDR3 identification, clonotype clustering and error correction. Lower-bound total TCR beta diversity was estimated with a nonparametric unseen species model using Euler transformation. TCRdb took the public reads, trimmed them with fastp at Q25, ran MiXCR for clone calling and kept in-frame beta chains. Rows matching on CDR3 protein sequence are summarized as one entry with the most common DNA and genes. The V and J calls reflect TCRdb's pipeline rather than the authors' work. The sample records about 1.8 million distinct CDR3 sequences, around 50% of which are singletons. The ten largest clones add up to over 2% of the sample.

Notes on this clonotype: The antigen it binds to is not known. No much larger clone is present one base from it, and per-base qualities are unavailable.

Reading from cysteine to phenylalanine, the CDR3 counts 15 amino acids. Only CDR3 DNA is held: 45 bases, read in frame from base 1. CDR1 and CDR2 are drawn from the germline V gene (reference sequence): SEHNR, FQNEAQ. The sample comprised blood. The chain joins TRBV7-9 to TRBJ2-5; the D segment cannot be called with confidence. The DNA end is more similar to TRBJ2-7, so the J call may be wrong. The sequence came from a middle-aged woman in good health. The bases read TGTGCCAGCAGCTTGGGTATGACATTGACCTACGAGCAGTACTTC. This yields the protein CASSLGMTLTYEQYF.